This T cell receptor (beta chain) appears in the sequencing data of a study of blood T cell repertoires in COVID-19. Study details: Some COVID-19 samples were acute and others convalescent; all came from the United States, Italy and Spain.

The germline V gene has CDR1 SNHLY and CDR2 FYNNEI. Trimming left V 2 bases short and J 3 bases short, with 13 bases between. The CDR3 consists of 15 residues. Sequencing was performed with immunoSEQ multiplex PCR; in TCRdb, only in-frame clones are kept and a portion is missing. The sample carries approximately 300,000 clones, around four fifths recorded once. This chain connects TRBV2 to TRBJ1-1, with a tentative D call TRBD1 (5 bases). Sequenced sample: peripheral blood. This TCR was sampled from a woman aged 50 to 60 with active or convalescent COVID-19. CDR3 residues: CASSEIGTGDTEAFF. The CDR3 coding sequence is TGTGCCAGCAGTGAAATAGGGACTGGGGACACTGAAGCTTTCTTT.